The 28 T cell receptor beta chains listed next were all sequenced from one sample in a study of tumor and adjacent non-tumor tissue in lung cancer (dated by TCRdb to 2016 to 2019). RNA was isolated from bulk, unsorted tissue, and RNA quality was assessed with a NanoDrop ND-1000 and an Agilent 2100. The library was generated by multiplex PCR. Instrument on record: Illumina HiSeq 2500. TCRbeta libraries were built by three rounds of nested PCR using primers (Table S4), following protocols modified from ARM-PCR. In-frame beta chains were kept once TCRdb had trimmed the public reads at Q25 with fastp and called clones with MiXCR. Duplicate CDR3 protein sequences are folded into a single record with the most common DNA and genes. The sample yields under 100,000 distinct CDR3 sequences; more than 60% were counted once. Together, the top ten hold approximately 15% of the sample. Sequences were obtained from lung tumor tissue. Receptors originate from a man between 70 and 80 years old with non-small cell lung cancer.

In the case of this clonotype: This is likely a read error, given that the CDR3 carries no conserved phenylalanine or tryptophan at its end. CDR3 nucleotide sequence: TGTGCCAGCACCCGGGGTGACCCACAAGAGACTCAGTACTAC. It is translated as CASTRGDPQETQYY. The chain combines TRBV11-1 with TRBJ2-5; a weak D match, TRBD2 (5 bases). The CDR3 sequence is 14 residues long. From germline, CDR1 is SGHAT and CDR2 FQDESV (reference sequence).

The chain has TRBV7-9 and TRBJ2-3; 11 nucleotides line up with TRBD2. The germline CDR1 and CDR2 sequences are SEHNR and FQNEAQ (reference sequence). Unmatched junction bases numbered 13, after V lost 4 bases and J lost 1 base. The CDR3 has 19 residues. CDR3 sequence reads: CASSWGLAAAEVRTDTQYF. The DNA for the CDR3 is TGTGCCAGCAGCTGGGGACTAGCGGCAGCGGAGGTACGCACAGATACGCAGTATTTT.

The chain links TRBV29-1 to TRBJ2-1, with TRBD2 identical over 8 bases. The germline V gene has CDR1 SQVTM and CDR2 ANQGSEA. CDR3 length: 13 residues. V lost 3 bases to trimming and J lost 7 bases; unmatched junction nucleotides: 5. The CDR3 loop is CSVESGGPNEQFF. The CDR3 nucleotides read TGCAGCGTTGAGTCGGGAGGGCCGAATGAGCAGTTCTTC.

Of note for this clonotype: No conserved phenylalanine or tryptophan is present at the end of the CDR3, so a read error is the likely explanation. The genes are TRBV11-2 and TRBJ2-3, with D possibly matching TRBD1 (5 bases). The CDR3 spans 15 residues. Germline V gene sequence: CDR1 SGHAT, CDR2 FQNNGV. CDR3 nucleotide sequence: TGTGTCAGCAGACCCACAGGAATCCGTACAGATACGCAGTATCTT. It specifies CVSRPTGIRTDTQYL.

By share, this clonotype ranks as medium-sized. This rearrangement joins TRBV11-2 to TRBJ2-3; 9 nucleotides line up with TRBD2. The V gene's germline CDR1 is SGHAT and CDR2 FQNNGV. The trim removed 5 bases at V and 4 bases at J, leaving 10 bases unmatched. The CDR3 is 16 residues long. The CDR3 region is CASSRPIAGVADTQYF. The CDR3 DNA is TGTGCCAGCAGCCGACCGATAGCGGGGGTGGCAGATACGCAGTATTTT.

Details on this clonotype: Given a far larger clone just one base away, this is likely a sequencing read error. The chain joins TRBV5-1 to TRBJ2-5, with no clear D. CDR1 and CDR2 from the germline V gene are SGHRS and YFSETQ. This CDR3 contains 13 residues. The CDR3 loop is CASNLEGGETQYF. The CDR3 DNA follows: TGCGCCAGCAACTTGGAAGGTGGTGAGACCCAGTACTTC.

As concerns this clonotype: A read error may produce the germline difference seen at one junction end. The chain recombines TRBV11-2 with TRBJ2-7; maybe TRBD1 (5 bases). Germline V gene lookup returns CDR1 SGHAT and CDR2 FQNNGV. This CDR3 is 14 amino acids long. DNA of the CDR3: TGCGCCATCAGCTTAGGAGACAGAAACTACGAGGAGTACTTC. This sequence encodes CAISLGDRNYEEYF. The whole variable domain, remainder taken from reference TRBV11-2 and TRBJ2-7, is EAGVAQSPRYKIIEKRQSVAFWCNPISGHATLYWYQQILGQGPKLLIQFQNNGVVDDSQLPKDRFSAERLKGVDSTLKIQPAKLEDSAVYLCAISLGDRNYEEYFGPGTRLTVT.

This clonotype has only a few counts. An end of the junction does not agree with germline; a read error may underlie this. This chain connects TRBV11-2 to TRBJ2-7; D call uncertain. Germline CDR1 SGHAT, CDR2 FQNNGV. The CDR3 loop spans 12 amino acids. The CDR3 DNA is TGTGTCAGCAGCCCCACATGCTACGAGCAGTACTTC. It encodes CVSSPTCYEQYF.

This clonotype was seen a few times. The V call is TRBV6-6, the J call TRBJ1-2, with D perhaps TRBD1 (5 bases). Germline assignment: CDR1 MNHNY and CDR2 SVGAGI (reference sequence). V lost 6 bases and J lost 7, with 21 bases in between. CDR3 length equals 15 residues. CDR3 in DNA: TGTGCCAGCAGCCGATCTCGGGTCGGGGACTGTGGCTACACCTTC. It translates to CASSRSRVGDCGYTF.

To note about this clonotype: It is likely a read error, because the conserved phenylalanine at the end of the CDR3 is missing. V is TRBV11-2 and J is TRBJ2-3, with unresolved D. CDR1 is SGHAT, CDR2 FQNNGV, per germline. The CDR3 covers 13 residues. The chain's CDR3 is CTSSRLNADTQYS. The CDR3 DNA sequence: TGTACCAGCAGCCGGCTGAATGCAGATACGCAGTATTCT.

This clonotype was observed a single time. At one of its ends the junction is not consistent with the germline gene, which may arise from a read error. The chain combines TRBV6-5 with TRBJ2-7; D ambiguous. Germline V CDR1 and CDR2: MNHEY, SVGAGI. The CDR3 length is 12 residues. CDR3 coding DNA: TGTGCCAGCAGCTTGACATGGGCCGAGCAGCACTTC. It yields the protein CASSLTWAEQHF.

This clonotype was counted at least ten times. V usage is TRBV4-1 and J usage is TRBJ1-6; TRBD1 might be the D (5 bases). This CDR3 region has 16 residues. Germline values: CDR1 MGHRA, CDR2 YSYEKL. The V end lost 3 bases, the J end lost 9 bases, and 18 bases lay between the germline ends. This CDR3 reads CASSQDGAGKISPLHF. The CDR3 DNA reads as TGCGCCAGCAGCCAGGACGGGGCAGGGAAGATTTCACCCCTCCACTTT.

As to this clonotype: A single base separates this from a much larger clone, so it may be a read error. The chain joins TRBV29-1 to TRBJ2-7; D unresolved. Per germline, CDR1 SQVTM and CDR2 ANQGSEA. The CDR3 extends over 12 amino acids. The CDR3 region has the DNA TGCAACGTTGAGGTCAGGCCCTACGAGCAGTACTTC. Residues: CNVEVRPYEQYF.

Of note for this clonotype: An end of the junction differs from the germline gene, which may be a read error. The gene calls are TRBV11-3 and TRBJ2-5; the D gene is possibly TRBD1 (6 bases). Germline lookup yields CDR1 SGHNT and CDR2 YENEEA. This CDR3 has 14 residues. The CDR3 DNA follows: TGTACCAGCTGCTTACAGGGCCCCCAAGAGACCCAGTACTTC. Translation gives CTSCLQGPQETQYF.

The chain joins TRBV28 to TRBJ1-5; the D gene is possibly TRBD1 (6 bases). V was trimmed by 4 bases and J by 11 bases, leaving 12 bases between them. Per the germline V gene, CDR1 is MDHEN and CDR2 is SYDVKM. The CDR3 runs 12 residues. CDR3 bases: TGTGCCAGCAGTTCACAGGGCCAGTCCCAGCATTTT. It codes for CASSSQGQSQHF.

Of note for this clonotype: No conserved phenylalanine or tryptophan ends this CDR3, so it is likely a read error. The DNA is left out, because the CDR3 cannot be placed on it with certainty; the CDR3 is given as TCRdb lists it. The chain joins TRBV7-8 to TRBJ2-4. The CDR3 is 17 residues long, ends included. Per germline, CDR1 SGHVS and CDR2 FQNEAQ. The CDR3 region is CASSHHTSTGAKNIQCS.

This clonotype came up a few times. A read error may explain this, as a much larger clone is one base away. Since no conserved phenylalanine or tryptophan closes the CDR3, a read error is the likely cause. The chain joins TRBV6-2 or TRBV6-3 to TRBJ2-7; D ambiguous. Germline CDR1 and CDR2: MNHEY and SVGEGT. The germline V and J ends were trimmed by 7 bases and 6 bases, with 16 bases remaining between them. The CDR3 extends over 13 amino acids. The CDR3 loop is CASIPSRRGEQYL. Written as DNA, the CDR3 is TGTGCCAGCATCCCGTCTAGACGAGGCGAGCAGTACCTC.

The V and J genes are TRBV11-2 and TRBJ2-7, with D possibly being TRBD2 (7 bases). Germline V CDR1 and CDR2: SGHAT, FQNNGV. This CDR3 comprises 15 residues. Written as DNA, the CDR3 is TGTACCAACAGCTTAGATAAGGGGGGGAGGTACGAGCAGTACTTC. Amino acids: CTNSLDKGGRYEQYF.

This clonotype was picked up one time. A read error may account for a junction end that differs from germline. The CDR3 spells CSARAGWGNQHQHF. CDR3 bases: TGCAGTGCTAGAGCAGGGTGGGGGAATCAGCACCAGCATTTT. The V call is TRBV20-1, the J call TRBJ1-5; maybe TRBD1 (5 bases). The CDR3 consists of 14 residues. Per germline, CDR1 DFQATT and CDR2 SNEGSKA (reference sequence).

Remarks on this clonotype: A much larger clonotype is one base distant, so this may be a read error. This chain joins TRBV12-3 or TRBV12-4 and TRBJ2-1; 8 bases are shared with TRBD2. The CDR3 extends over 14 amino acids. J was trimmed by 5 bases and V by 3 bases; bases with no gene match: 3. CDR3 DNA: TGTGCCAGCAGTTTCGACGGGGGGGACAATGAGCAGTTCTTC. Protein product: CASSFDGGDNEQFF.

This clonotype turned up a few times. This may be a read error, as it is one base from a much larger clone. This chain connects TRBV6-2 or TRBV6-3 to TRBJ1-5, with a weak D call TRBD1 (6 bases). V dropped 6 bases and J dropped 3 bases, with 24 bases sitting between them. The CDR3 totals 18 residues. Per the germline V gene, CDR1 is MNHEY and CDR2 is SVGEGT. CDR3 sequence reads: CASRGLGGPVANNQPQHF. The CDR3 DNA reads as TGTGCCAGCAGGGGGCTCGGGGGCCCTGTGGCTAACAATCAGCCCCAGCATTTT.

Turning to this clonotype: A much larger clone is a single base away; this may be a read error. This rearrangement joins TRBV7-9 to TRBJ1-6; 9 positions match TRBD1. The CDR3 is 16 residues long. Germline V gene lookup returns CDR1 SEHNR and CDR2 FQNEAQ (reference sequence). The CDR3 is CVSSFGQGFANSPLHF. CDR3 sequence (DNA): TGTGTCAGCAGCTTTGGACAGGGGTTTGCAAATTCACCCCTCCACTTT.

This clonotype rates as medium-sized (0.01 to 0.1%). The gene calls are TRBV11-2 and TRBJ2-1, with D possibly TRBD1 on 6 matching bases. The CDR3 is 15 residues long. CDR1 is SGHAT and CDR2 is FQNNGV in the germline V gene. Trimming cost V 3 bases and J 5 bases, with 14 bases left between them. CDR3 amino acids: CASSLQGLGNNEQFF. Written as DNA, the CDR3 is TGTGCCAGCAGCTTGCAGGGGCTAGGAAACAATGAGCAGTTCTTC.

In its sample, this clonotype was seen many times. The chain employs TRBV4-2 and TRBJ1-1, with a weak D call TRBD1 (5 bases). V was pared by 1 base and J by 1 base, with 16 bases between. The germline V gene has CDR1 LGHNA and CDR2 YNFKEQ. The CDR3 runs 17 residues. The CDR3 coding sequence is TGTGCCAGCAGCCAAGTCGTGAATCGGGGCCCGAACACTGAAGCTTTCTTT. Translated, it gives CASSQVVNRGPNTEAFF.

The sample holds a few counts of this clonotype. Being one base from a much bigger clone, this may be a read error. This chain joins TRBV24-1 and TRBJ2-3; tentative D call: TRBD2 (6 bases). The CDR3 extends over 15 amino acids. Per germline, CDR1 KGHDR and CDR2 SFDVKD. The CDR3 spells CAISRRREPPDTQYF. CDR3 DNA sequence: TGTGCCATCAGTAGACGTCGGGAGCCCCCAGATACGCAGTATTTT.

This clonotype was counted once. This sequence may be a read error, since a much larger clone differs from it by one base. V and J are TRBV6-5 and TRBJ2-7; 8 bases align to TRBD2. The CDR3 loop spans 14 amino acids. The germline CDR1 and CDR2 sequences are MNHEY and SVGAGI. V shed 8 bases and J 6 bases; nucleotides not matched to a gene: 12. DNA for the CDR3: TGTGCCAGCGACCTGGACAGAGCGGGGGCCGAGCAGTACTTC. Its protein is CASDLDRAGAEQYF.

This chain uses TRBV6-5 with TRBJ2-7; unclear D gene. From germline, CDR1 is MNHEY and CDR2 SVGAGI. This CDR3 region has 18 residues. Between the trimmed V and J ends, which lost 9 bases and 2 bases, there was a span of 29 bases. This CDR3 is CASCSPTQRMGTPYEQYF. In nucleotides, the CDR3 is TGTGCCAGTTGTTCCCCTACCCAACGCATGGGAACCCCCTACGAGCAGTACTTC.

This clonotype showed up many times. The CDR3 is CSVVKNKNYGYTF. The CDR3 nucleotides read TGCAGCGTTGTCAAGAACAAAAACTATGGCTACACCTTC. The chain is built from TRBV29-1 and TRBJ1-2, with D uncertain. V was pared by 4 bases and J by 2 bases, with 11 bases between. CDR1 SQVTM and CDR2 ANQGSEA come from the germline V gene. The CDR3 sequence is 13 residues long.